The 5 T cell receptor beta chains listed next were all sequenced from one sample in a study of T cell repertoires in cytomegalovirus infection (dated by TCRdb to between 2017 and 2020). Their antigens are not known. The instrument given in TCRdb is Illumina HiSeq 1500. The public sequencing data were trimmed at Q25 with fastp and processed into clonotypes with MiXCR by TCRdb, which kept only in-frame beta chains. Each entry is one CDR3 protein sequence, shown with its most common DNA and genes. The sample has 250,000 to 300,000 distinct CDR3 sequences on record, less than 25% of them singletons. Around 20% of the sample lies in the top ten. In light of the paper, this sample's treatment or condition label describes: in vitro stimulation with specific CMV peptide epitopes to enrich CMV-specific T cells. This specimen consisted of cultured PBMCs, obtained from culture after CMV antigen stimulation. All receptors come from a human donor in good health (CMV status not recorded). Some clones in this sample may be carry-over from other donors' samples.

This chain uses TRBV12-3 or TRBV12-4 with TRBJ1-1; no clear D gene. The CDR3 consists of 14 residues. V gave up 3 bases and J gave up 6 bases, with 14 bases separating them. CDR3 protein: CASSFWLGNAEAFF. The CDR3, as DNA: TGTGCCAGCAGTTTTTGGCTGGGGAATGCTGAAGCTTTCTTT.

This clonotype was observed many times. The chain uses TRBV19 and TRBJ1-2, with D unclear. CDR3 length equals 11 residues. Germline values: CDR1 LNHDA, CDR2 SQIVND (reference sequence). V was trimmed by 4 bases and J by 7 bases, leaving 7 bases between them. The chain's CDR3 is CASSKTGGYTF. The CDR3, as DNA: TGTGCCAGTAGTAAAACGGGTGGCTACACCTTC.

The CDR3 DNA reads TGTGCCACCAGCTTCCAGGGCAGCAATCAGCCCCAGCATTTT. This sequence encodes CATSFQGSNQPQHF. The V call is TRBV15, the J call TRBJ1-5; TRBD1 might be the D (5 bases). This CDR3 comprises 14 residues. The germline gives CDR1 LNHNV, CDR2 YYDKDF (reference sequence). V was trimmed by 5 bases and J by 1 base, leaving 9 bases between them.

This chain connects TRBV28 to TRBJ1-2; tentative D call: TRBD1 (6 bases). Germline assignment: CDR1 MDHEN and CDR2 SYDVKM. V lost 2 bases, J lost 8 bases, and 15 bases lay in between. The CDR3 consists of 14 residues. CDR3 sequence: CASSLIGGAQGYTF. DNA of the CDR3: TGTGCCAGCAGTTTAATAGGGGGGGCGCAGGGCTACACCTTC.

Of note for this clonotype: The junction departs from the called germline gene at one end, perhaps through a read error. Here the CDR3 reads CASSLGMGTGELFF. As DNA, the CDR3 is TGTGCTAGCAGCCTAGGCATGGGCACCGGGGAGCTGTTTTTT. The chain links TRBV7-7 to TRBJ2-2; D remains unclear. Germline lookup yields CDR1 SSHAT and CDR2 FNYEAQ (reference sequence). The CDR3 sequence is 14 residues long.